The next 26 T cell receptor beta chains were all read from a single sample in a study of blood T cell repertoires in COVID-19. Sequencing was performed with immunoSEQ multiplex PCR; in TCRdb, only in-frame clones are kept and a portion is missing. The sample has 120,000 to 150,000 clones, 86% seen once. Source material: peripheral blood. These receptors were obtained from a woman in her sixties with acute or convalescent COVID-19.

The chain has TRBV12-2 and TRBJ1-5; the table's D call TRBD1 went unverified against the DNA. TRBV12-2 is a known pseudogene. This CDR3 has 16 residues. This chain's CDR3 is CASRPPPGQGNQPQHF. CDR3 DNA sequence: TGTGCAAGTCGCCCGCCCCCCGGACAGGGGAATCAGCCCCAGCATTTT.

This clone is a singleton in its sample. The V and J genes are TRBV10-3 and TRBJ1-1; 10 bases are a match to TRBD1. Germline V gene sequence: CDR1 ENHRY, CDR2 SYGVKD. Germline trimming cut 10 bases from V and 0 bases from J; bases unmatched to any gene: 5. The CDR3 sequence is 14 residues long. The CDR3 nucleotides read TGTGCCACCGAGGGACAGGGGTTGAACACTGAAGCTTTCTTT. Translation gives CATEGQGLNTEAFF.

The V gene is TRBV6-5, the J gene TRBJ2-7, with TRBD1 as a possible D gene (6 bases). The CDR3 is 15 residues long. CDR1 MNHEY and CDR2 SVGAGI come from the germline V gene. The V end lost 2 bases, the J end lost 3 bases, and 14 bases lay between the germline ends. The CDR3 sequence is CASSYPRQDDYEQYF. Written as DNA, the CDR3 is TGTGCCAGCAGTTACCCTAGACAGGATGACTACGAGCAGTACTTC.

The chain combines TRBV30 with TRBJ2-1; 14 bases agree with TRBD2. Trimming at V came to 2 bases and at J to 6 bases, leaving 6 bases not matched to a gene. The CDR3 runs to 16 residues. Germline CDR1 GTSNPN, CDR2 SVGIG (reference sequence). CDR3 residues: CAWSPPGLAGVNEQFF. CDR3 sequence (DNA): TGTGCCTGGAGTCCCCCGGGACTAGCGGGGGTCAATGAGCAGTTCTTC.

This chain uses TRBV18 with TRBJ1-2; 8 nucleotides line up with TRBD1. The germline V gene has CDR1 KGHSH and CDR2 LQKENI. V dropped 4 bases and J dropped 2; count of bases not matched to a gene: 3. The CDR3 spans 14 residues. The CDR3 loop reads CASSRGQGNYGYTF. The DNA of the CDR3 is TGTGCCAGCTCACGAGGACAGGGCAACTATGGCTACACCTTC.

The gene calls are TRBV19 and TRBJ2-2, with D perhaps matching TRBD2 (6 bases). This CDR3 region has 15 residues. Germline CDR1 LNHDA, CDR2 SQIVND (reference sequence). The V and J ends lost 3 bases and 1 base respectively, with 9 bases between them. The CDR3 region is CASSIPGGNTGELFF. The CDR3 bases are TGTGCCAGTAGTATCCCCGGGGGGAACACCGGGGAGCTGTTTTTT.

The chain uses TRBV11-2 and TRBJ2-7, with TRBD1 matching 7 bases. The CDR3 covers 15 residues. Germline loops: CDR1 SGHAT, CDR2 FQNNGV. V shed 8 bases and J 5 bases; nucleotides not matched to a gene: 15. CDR3 amino acids: CASGPQGIRANEQYF. Written as DNA, the CDR3 is TGTGCCAGCGGGCCACAGGGGATACGGGCAAACGAGCAGTACTTC.

The rearrangement joins TRBV4-1 to TRBJ2-2, with D hard to call. This CDR3 contains 13 residues. The V gene lost 1 base and the J gene lost 5 bases, with 5 bases spanning the gap. The germline gives CDR1 MGHRA, CDR2 YSYEKL. CDR3 in amino acids: CASSQARTGELFF. In DNA, the CDR3 is TGCGCCAGCAGCCAAGCCAGAACCGGGGAGCTGTTTTTT.

This sequence joins TRBV19 and TRBJ2-5; weak D call: TRBD1 (6 bases). There are 14 residues in the CDR3. Looked up from germline, CDR1 is LNHDA and CDR2 is SQIVND (reference sequence). V was trimmed by 6 bases and J by 3 bases, leaving 14 bases between them. CDR3 bases: TGTGCCAGTAGCAAAGGACAGCGCAAAGAGACCCAGTACTTC. The encoded protein is CASSKGQRKETQYF.

V and J are TRBV9 and TRBJ1-4; perhaps TRBD1 as D (6 bases). Per germline, CDR1 SGDLS and CDR2 YYNGEE. The CDR3 contains 15 residues. The V gene lost 0 bases and the J gene lost 7 bases, with 13 bases spanning the gap. CDR3 coding DNA: TGTGCCAGCAGCGTAGATCGGGGGGCTGGTGAAAAACTGTTTTTT. Residues: CASSVDRGAGEKLFF. Drawing the rest from reference TRBV9 and TRBJ1-4, the complete variable domain is DSGVTQTPKHLITATGQRVTLRCSPRSGDLSVYWYQQSLDQGLQFLIQYYNGEERAKGNILERFSAQQFPDLHSELNLSSLELGDSALYFCASSVDRGAGEKLFFGSGTQLSVL.

The CDR3 nucleotides are TGTGCCAGTAGTAGGACCGGGACTAGCGGGGGATCAGATACGCAGTATTTT. Protein: CASSRTGTSGGSDTQYF. The chain carries TRBV19 and TRBJ2-3, with 14 bases lining up with TRBD2. Germline CDR1 is LNHDA and CDR2 is SQIVND (reference sequence). V lost 4 bases and J lost 4; bases outside the gene matches: 7. The CDR3 spans 17 residues.

The rearrangement joins TRBV6-5 to TRBJ1-6; D ambiguous. Germline assignment: CDR1 MNHEY and CDR2 SVGAGI. The V and J ends lost 11 bases and 4 bases respectively, with 12 bases between them. This CDR3 is 13 amino acids long. The CDR3 nucleotides read TGTGCCGTTAGTAGAGAATATAATTCACCCCTCCACTTT. Translation gives CAVSREYNSPLHF.

The rearrangement uses TRBV19 and TRBJ2-1; TRBD2 might be the D (6 bases). V dropped 5 bases and J dropped 5 bases, with 19 bases sitting between them. Germline V gene sequence: CDR1 LNHDA, CDR2 SQIVND (reference sequence). The CDR3 has 16 residues. CDR3: CASSYGTPQRNNEQFF. The CDR3 nucleotides are TGTGCCAGTAGTTACGGGACTCCTCAAAGGAACAATGAGCAGTTCTTC.

The count of this clone is one. The chain couples TRBV5-4 to TRBJ2-7; the match to TRBD2 covers 8 bases. There are 16 residues in the CDR3. Germline V gives CDR1 SGHNT, CDR2 YYREEE (reference sequence). V shed 1 base, J shed 3 bases, and the junction held 9 bases outside the gene matches. As DNA, the CDR3 is TGTGCCAGCAGCTTGTACCGGGGGGGACCGATCTACGAGCAGTACTTC. It codes for CASSLYRGGPIYEQYF.

V usage is TRBV29-1 and J usage is TRBJ1-3; 7 bases match TRBD1. Germline CDR1 SQVTM, CDR2 ANQGSEA. The CDR3 covers 12 residues. V was pared by 5 bases and J by 2 bases, with 0 bases of the junction left unmatched. CDR3: CSVTGAGNTIYF. The CDR3 coding sequence is TGCAGCGTTACAGGGGCTGGAAACACCATATATTTT. Looking up the rest from reference TRBV29-1 and TRBJ1-3 gives the full variable domain: SAVISQKPSRDICQRGTSLTIQCQVDSQVTMMFWYRQQPGQSLTLIATANQGSEATYESGFVIDKFPISRPNLTFSTLTVSNMSPEDSSIYLCSVTGAGNTIYFGEGSWLTVV.

The chain carries TRBV5-6 and TRBJ1-1; the D gene is possibly TRBD1 (5 bases). CDR1 and CDR2 (germline): SGHDT, YYEEEE. Trimming pared 2 bases from V and 1 base from J, leaving 12 bases between. The CDR3 sequence is 15 residues long. Written as DNA, the CDR3 is TGTGCCAGCAGCTTCAACACAGGTTGGAACACTGAAGCTTTCTTT. It is translated as CASSFNTGWNTEAFF.

The CDR3 region is CATSDRTGNYEQYF. CDR3 nucleotide sequence: TGTGCCACCAGTGATAGGACAGGGAACTACGAGCAGTACTTC. The chain carries TRBV24-1 and TRBJ2-7; 8 nucleotides align to TRBD1. The CDR3 sequence is 14 residues long. Germline V gene sequence: CDR1 KGHDR, CDR2 SFDVKD. Trimming at V came to 3 bases and at J to 3 bases, leaving 3 bases not matched to a gene.

This clone was picked up one time. This chain links TRBV4-1 with TRBJ2-3; 7 nucleotides match TRBD1. The ends lost 3 bases at V and 2 bases at J; junction bases unmatched: 5. Germline CDR1 is MGHRA and CDR2 is YSYEKL. The CDR3 covers 15 residues. In DNA, the CDR3 is TGCGCCAGCAGCCAGCACGGGACAGCCACAGATACGCAGTATTTT. Protein sequence: CASSQHGTATDTQYF.

The chain combines TRBV5-1 with TRBJ1-1; D is possibly TRBD1 (6 bases). Germline assignment: CDR1 SGHRS and CDR2 YFSETQ. This CDR3 contains 13 residues. V lost 2 bases, J lost 3 bases, and 8 bases lay in between. The CDR3 DNA follows: TGCGCCAGCAGCTTCCGGACAGACACTGAAGCTTTCTTT. Translation: CASSFRTDTEAFF. Looking up the rest from reference TRBV5-1 and TRBJ1-1 gives the full variable domain: KAGVTQTPRYLIKTRGQQVTLSCSPISGHRSVSWYQQTPGQGLQFLFEYFSETQRNKGNFPGRFSGRQFSNSRSEMNVSTLELGDSALYLCASSFRTDTEAFFGQGTRLTVV.

This clone was seen ten or more times. The chain links TRBV4-2 to TRBJ2-3; 9 bases align to TRBD1. This CDR3 has 16 residues. V lost 5 bases and J lost 2; bases outside the gene matches: 8. Germline assignment: CDR1 LGHNA and CDR2 YNFKEQ. The CDR3 DNA reads TGTGCCAGCAGCTCAAGGACAGGGGAGGTCACAGATACGCAGTATTTT. Amino acid sequence: CASSSRTGEVTDTQYF.

There are a few counts of this clone. The genes are TRBV5-4 and TRBJ2-2; 10 nucleotides line up with TRBD2. Trimming took 2 bases from V and 4 from J; bases not matched to a gene: 5. The germline V gene encodes CDR1 SGHNT and CDR2 YYREEE (reference sequence). CDR3 length: 16 amino acids. The CDR3, as DNA: TGTGCCAGCAGCTTCCTAGCGGGGGCGCTCACCGGGGAGCTGTTTTTT. Translating gives CASSFLAGALTGELFF.

The chain uses TRBV28 and TRBJ1-2; no clear D. CDR1 is MDHEN, CDR2 SYDVKM, per germline. CDR3 length equals 14 residues. V was pared by 4 bases and J by 5 bases, with 14 bases between. This CDR3 reads CASSSIPAAYGYTF. CDR3 bases: TGTGCCAGCAGTTCGATCCCGGCGGCTTATGGCTACACCTTC.

The V gene is TRBV6-5, the J gene TRBJ1-1; TRBD1 is a possible D gene (6 bases). Trimming cost V 4 bases and J 1 base, with 13 bases left between them. CDR3 size: 15 residues. From germline, CDR1 is MNHEY and CDR2 SVGAGI. The CDR3 sequence is CASSFDDRRNTEAFF. The DNA of the CDR3 is TGTGCCAGCAGTTTCGACGACAGGAGGAACACTGAAGCTTTCTTT.

V is TRBV5-1 and J is TRBJ2-1; D remains unclear. This CDR3 comprises 15 residues. Trimming took off 4 bases at V and 4 bases at J, with 15 bases between the two ends. CDR1 and CDR2 (germline): SGHRS, YFSETQ. This CDR3 reads CASSPSSSAYNEQFF. CDR3 in DNA: TGCGCCAGCAGCCCGAGTTCGTCTGCTTACAATGAGCAGTTCTTC.

The chain carries TRBV6-1 and TRBJ1-3; the D gene is possibly TRBD1 (5 bases). Germline-derived CDR1 and CDR2 are MNHNS and SASEGT. The CDR3 totals 14 residues. Trimming took off 6 bases at V and 2 bases at J, with 11 bases between the two ends. Written as DNA, the CDR3 is TGTGCCAGCAGGGAGGGGTCAACTGGAAACACCATATATTTT. Translation: CASREGSTGNTIYF.

This sequence joins TRBV6-4 and TRBJ2-3; tentative D call: TRBD1 (6 bases). The CDR3 consists of 15 residues. V gave up 6 bases and J gave up 0 bases, with 13 bases separating them. CDR1 is MRHNA, CDR2 SNTAGT, per germline. CDR3: CASRPTGASTDTQYF. Here the CDR3 DNA reads TGTGCCAGCAGACCGACAGGTGCTAGCACAGATACGCAGTATTTT.